This T cell receptor (beta chain) was sequenced for a study of blood T cell repertoires in COVID-19. Study details: Spain, Italy and the United States supplied samples that represented acute and convalescent COVID-19.

This clone was recorded once. The trim removed 4 bases at V and 4 bases at J, leaving 8 bases unmatched. The CDR3 contains 15 residues. Germline loops: CDR1 KGHSH, CDR2 LQKENI. Profiling relied on immunoSEQ multiplex PCR, and the TCRdb table lists in-frame clones only, not all of them. Altogether fewer than 200,000 clones are present, about 90% being singletons, with the ten largest covering around 20%. Specimen: peripheral blood. The receptor was derived from a man between 65 and 80 years old with active or convalescent COVID-19. The genes are TRBV18 and TRBJ2-7; 9 bases agree with TRBD2. CDR3 in DNA: TGTGCCAGCTCACGCCTAGCGGGAACTACTTACGAGCAGTACTTC. It encodes CASSRLAGTTYEQYF.